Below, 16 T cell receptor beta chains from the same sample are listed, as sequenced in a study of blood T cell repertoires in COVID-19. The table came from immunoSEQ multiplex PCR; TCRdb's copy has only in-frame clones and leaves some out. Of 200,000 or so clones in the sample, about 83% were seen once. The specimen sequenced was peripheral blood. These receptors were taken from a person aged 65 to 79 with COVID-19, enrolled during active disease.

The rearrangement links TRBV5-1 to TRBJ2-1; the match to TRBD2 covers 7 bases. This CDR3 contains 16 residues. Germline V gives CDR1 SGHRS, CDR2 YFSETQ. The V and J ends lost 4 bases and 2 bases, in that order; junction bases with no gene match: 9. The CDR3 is CASSPREAGPYNEQFF. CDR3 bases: TGCGCCAGCAGCCCGCGAGAAGCGGGACCCTACAATGAGCAGTTCTTC.

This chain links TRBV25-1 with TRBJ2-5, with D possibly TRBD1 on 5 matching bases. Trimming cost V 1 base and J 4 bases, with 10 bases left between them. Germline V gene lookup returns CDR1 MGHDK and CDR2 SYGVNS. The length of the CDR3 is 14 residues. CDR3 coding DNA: TGTGCCAGCAGTGAATTCAGGGAACGAGAGACCCAGTACTTC. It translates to CASSEFRERETQYF.

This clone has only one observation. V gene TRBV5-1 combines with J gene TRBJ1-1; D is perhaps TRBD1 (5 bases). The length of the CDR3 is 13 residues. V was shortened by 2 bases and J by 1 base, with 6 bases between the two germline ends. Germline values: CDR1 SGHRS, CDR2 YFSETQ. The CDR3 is CASSFQGNTEAFF. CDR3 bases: TGCGCCAGCAGCTTCCAGGGGAACACTGAAGCTTTCTTT.

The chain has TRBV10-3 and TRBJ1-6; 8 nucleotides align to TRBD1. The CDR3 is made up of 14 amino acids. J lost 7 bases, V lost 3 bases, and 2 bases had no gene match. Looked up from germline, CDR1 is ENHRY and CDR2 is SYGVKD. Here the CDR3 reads CAISEQGGNSPLHF. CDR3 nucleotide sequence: TGTGCCATCAGTGAACAGGGGGGCAATTCACCCCTCCACTTT.

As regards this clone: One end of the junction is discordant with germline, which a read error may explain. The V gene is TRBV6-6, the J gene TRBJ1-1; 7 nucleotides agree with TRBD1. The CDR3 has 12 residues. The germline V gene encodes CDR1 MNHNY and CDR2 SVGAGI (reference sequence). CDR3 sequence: CASSQAQGIGVF. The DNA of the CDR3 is TGTGCCAGCAGTCAGGCACAGGGGATCGGAGTCTTT.

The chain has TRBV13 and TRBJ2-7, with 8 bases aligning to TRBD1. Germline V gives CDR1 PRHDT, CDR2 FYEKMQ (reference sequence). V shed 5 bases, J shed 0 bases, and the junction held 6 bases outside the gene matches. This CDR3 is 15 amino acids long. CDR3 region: CASSAGQEHSYEQYF. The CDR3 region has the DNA TGTGCCAGCAGCGCGGGACAGGAACACTCCTACGAGCAGTACTTC.

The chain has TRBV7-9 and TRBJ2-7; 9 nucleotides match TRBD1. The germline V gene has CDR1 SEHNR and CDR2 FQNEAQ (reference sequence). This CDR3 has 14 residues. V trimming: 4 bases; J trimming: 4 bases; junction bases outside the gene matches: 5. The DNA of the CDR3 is TGTGCCAGCAGCTCGGGACAGGGCGCTTACGAGCAGTACTTC. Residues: CASSSGQGAYEQYF. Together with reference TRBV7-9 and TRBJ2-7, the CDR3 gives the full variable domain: DTGVSQNPRHKITKRGQNVTFRCDPISEHNRLYWYRQTLGQGPEFLTYFQNEAQLEKSRLLSDRFSAERPKGSFSTLEIQRTEQGDSAMYLCASSSGQGAYEQYFGPGTRLTVT.

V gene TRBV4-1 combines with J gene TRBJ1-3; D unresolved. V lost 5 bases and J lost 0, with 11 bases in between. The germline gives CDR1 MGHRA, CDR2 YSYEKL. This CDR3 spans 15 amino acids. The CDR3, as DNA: TGCGCCAGCAGCTACCCGGGAGTCTCTGGAAACACCATATATTTT. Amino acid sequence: CASSYPGVSGNTIYF.

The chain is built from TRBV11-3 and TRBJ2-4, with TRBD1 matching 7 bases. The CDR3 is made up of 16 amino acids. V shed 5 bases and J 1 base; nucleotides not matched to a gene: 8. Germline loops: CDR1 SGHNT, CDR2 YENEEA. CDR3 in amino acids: CASSDNRGTAKNIQYF. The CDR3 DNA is TGTGCCAGCAGCGATAACAGGGGAACTGCCAAAAACATTCAGTACTTC.

The CDR3 DNA follows: TGTGCCAGCAGCTTTACAGGGGGAACTGAAGCTTTCTTT. Protein product: CASSFTGGTEAFF. The chain carries TRBV5-4 and TRBJ1-1; 8 positions agree with TRBD1. V gave up 2 bases and J gave up 5 bases; unmatched junction bases: 2. CDR3 size: 13 residues. Germline CDR1 and CDR2: SGHNT and YYREEE (reference sequence).

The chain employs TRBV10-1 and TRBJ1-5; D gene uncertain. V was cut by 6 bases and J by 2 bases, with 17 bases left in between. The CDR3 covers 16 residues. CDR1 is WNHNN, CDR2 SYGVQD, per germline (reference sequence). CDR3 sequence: CASRNTVIRGNQPQHF. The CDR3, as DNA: TGCGCCAGCAGGAACACCGTAATCCGTGGCAATCAGCCCCAGCATTTT.

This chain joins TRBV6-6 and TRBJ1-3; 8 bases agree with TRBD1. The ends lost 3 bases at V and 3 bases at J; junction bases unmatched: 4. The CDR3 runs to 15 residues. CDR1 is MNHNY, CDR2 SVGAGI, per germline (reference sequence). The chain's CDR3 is CASSYSTGGGNTIYF. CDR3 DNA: TGTGCCAGCAGTTATTCAACAGGGGGTGGAAACACCATATATTTT.

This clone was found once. The CDR3 DNA reads as TGTGCCAGCTCACCCCAACGGACAGGGAACGGCGCTGAAGCTTTCTTT. Residues: CASSPQRTGNGAEAFF. The chain is built from TRBV18 and TRBJ1-1, with 8 positions matching TRBD1. Germline loops: CDR1 KGHSH, CDR2 LQKENI. The CDR3 totals 16 residues. V gave up 3 bases and J gave up 6 bases; unmatched junction bases: 12.

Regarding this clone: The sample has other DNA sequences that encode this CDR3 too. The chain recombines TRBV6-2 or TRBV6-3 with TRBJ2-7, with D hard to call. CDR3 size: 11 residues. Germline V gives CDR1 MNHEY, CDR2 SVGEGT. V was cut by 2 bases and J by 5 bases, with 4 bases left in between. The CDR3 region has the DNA TGTGCCAGCAGTTACGGCCACGAGCAGTACTTC. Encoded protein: CASSYGHEQYF.

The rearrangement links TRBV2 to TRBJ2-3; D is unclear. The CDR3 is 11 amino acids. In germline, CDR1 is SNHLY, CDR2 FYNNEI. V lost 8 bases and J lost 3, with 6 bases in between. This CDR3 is CASAMTDTQYF. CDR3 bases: TGTGCCAGCGCTATGACAGATACGCAGTATTTT. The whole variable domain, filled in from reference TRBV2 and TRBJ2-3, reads EPEVTQTPSHQVTQMGQEVILRCVPISNHLYFYWYRQILGQKVEFLVSFYNNEISEKSEIFDDQFSVERPDGSNFTLKIRSTKLEDSAMYFCASAMTDTQYFGPGTRLTVL.

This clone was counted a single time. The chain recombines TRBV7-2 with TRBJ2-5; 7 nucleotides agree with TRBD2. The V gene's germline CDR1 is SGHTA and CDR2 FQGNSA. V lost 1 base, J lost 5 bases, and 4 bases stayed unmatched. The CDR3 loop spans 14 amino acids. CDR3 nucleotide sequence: TGTGCCAGCAGCTTAGTTGCGGGAGCGGAGACCCAGTACTTC. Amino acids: CASSLVAGAETQYF.